These 5 T cell receptor beta chains originate from one sample sequenced in a study of shared clonotypes between healthy human individuals. Naive-designated CD8 cells lacked CD45RO, were positively enriched for CCR7, and omitted terminally differentiated effector memory CD45RA+ cells. Only in-frame clones appear in the TCRdb table, and some are missing; sequencing was by immunoSEQ multiplex PCR. The sample carries 600,000 or so clones, 85% to 95% recorded once. Material: naive CD8+ T cells sorted from blood. These receptor sequences come from a woman younger than 45 in good health.

The chain uses TRBV5-1 and TRBJ2-7, with D possibly TRBD1 on 7 matching bases. This CDR3 has 16 amino acids. Deletions cut 3 bases from V and 0 bases from J, with 16 bases between. Germline V gene sequence: CDR1 SGHRS, CDR2 YFSETQ. In nucleotides, the CDR3 is TGCGCCAGCAGCTGGAGGGGACAGAGAAGCTCCTACGAGCAGTACTTC. Protein product: CASSWRGQRSSYEQYF.

Comments on this clone: Compared with germline, one end of the junction differs, possibly owing to a read error. The J gene is TRBJ2-3, the V gene TRBV29-1; D is ambiguous. The CDR3 spans 10 residues. CDR1 and CDR2 (germline): SQVTM, ANQGSEA. The CDR3 DNA sequence: TGCAGCGTTGTGGCGGACGGCTGGCATTTT. Residues: CSVVADGWHF.

CDR3 residues: CASSPPTGATTDTQYF. The CDR3 nucleotides read TGTGCCAGCTCACCACCAACAGGGGCCACCACAGATACGCAGTATTTT. The chain employs TRBV18 and TRBJ2-3; 7 bases map to TRBD1. The CDR3 has 16 residues. Per the germline V gene, CDR1 is KGHSH and CDR2 is LQKENI. Trimming at V came to 0 bases and at J to 2 bases, leaving 5 bases not matched to a gene.

To note about this clone: The sample holds other DNA sequences that translate to the same CDR3. This chain joins TRBV4-1 and TRBJ2-7; 10 positions match TRBD2. Germline assignment: CDR1 MGHRA and CDR2 YSYEKL. The CDR3 spans 15 residues. V lost 2 bases to trimming and J lost 2 bases; unmatched junction nucleotides: 3. CDR3 nucleotide sequence: TGCGCCAGCAGCCAAAGTCTAGCGGGAGCCTACGAGCAGTACTTC. Amino acid sequence: CASSQSLAGAYEQYF.

In this sample, this clone turned up once. CDR3 nucleotides: TGTGCCAGCAGTTTCGGGACAGGTAGGAACGAGCAGTACTTC. It translates to CASSFGTGRNEQYF. The J gene is TRBJ2-7, the V gene TRBV28; TRBD1 aligns across 8 bases. The length of the CDR3 is 14 residues. J lost 5 bases, V lost 3 bases, and 6 bases had no gene match. Germline CDR1 is MDHEN and CDR2 is SYDVKM.